The source of this T cell receptor beta chain is a study of control samples from healthy donors and cancer patients. Some clones are missing from TCRdb's copy, which holds only in-frame ones; the method was immunoSEQ multiplex PCR. The table records tens of thousands of clones, less than 95% of them present only once. Per the germline V gene, CDR1 is SGHTA and CDR2 is FQGTGA. The length of the CDR3 is 13 residues. V lost 5 bases, J lost 5 bases, and 5 bases stayed unmatched. The chain uses TRBV7-3 and TRBJ2-5; 7 positions match TRBD2. Material: blood. This TCR derives from a man between 25 and 39 years old in good health. CDR3 sequence reads: CASSKGLEETQYF. The DNA of the CDR3 is TGTGCCAGCAGCAAAGGACTAGAGGAGACCCAGTACTTC.